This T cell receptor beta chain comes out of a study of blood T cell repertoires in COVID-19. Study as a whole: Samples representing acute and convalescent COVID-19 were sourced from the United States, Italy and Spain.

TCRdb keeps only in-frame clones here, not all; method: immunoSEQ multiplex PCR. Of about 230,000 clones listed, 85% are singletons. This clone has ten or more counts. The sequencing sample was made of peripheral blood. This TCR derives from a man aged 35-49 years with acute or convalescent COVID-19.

CDR3 DNA sequence: TGTGCCAGCAGTTTCTACAGGGGGTCTGAGCAGTTCTTC. It codes for CASSFYRGSEQFF. The V gene is TRBV6-5, the J gene TRBJ2-1; 8 nucleotides align to TRBD1. There are 13 residues in the CDR3. CDR1 is MNHEY and CDR2 is SVGAGI in the germline V gene. Germline trimming cut 4 bases from V and 9 bases from J; bases unmatched to any gene: 5.